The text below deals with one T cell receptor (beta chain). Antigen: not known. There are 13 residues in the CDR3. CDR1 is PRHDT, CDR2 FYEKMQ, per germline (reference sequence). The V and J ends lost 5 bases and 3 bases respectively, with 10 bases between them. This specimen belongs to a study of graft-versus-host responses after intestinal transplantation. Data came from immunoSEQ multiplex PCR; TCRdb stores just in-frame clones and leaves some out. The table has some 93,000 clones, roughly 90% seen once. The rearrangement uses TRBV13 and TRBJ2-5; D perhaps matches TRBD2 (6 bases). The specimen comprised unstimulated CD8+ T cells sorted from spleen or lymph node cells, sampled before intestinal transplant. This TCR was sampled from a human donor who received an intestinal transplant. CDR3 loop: CASSHWGEETQYF. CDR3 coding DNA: TGTGCCAGCAGCCATTGGGGGGAAGAGACCCAGTACTTC.